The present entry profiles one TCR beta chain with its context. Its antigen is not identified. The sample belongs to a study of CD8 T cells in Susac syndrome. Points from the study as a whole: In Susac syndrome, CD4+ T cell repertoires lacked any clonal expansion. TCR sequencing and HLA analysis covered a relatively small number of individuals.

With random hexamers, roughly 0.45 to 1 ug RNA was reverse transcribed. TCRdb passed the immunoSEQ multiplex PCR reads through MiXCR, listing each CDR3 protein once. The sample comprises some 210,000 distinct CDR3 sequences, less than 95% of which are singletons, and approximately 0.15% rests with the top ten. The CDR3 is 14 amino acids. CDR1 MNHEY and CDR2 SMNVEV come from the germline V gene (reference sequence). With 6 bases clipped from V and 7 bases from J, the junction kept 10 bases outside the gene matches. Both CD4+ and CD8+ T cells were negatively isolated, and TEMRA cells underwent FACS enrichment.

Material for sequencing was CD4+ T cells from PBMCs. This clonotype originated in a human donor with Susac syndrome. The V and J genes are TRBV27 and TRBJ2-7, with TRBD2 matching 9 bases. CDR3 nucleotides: TGTGCCAGCAGGCCTGGACTAGCGATGGGAGAGCAGTACTTC. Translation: CASRPGLAMGEQYF.